This T cell receptor (beta chain) was sequenced in a study of a mutant IDH1 vaccine in newly diagnosed glioma (dated by TCRdb to the early 2020s). About the study as a whole: In the chemotherapy-containing groups, vaccination started alongside temozolomide cycles, whereas in patients who had radiotherapy alone it started 4-6 weeks after radiotherapy. Six visits were used for peripheral blood collection: V03 (baseline), V05, V07, V10, V12 and V13. Prior to enrollment, patients had been given standard therapy consisting of radiotherapy alone, temozolomide alone, or radiochemotherapy with temozolomide, with the combination given to most patients. Visit V12 was the week-35 safety follow-up and visit V13 was the week-47 end of study. The roughly 34 treated patients were roughly 62% male and around 40% female, with a mean age of approximately 40 years. For exploratory analyses, longitudinal TCRB deep sequencing was carried out in about two dozen treated patients wherever samples were available. The study at large found these results: The authors noted that analyses of patient blood samples could not be reproduced because of sample limitations. Pseudoprogression seemed to be unrelated to changes in the top peripheral T cell clonotypes found by TCRB sequencing. Availability determined which PBMC samples were chosen for TCRB deep sequencing. Immune responses induced by the vaccine were seen in 90% to 95% of patients across multiple MHC alleles.

In the paper's terms, the time point label means: week 35, safety follow-up. Each vaccine dose, consisting of 300 ug of a 20-mer mutant IDH1 peptide in Montanide, was administered subcutaneously with topical imiquimod. Across visits V03 through V10, patients got a total of eight vaccinations, given in weeks 1, 3, 5, 7, 11, 15, 19 and 23. Donors had newly diagnosed WHO grade 3 or 4 IDH1-mutant astrocytomas with loss of nuclear ATRX. The samples were drawn from NOA16, a multicentre, single-arm, open-label phase I trial in Germany that tested a mutant IDH1 peptide vaccine in humans for the first time. Genomic DNA for TCRB sequencing was isolated from EDTA blood with the DNeasy Blood and Tissue Kit. Preparation of the library involved the immunoSEQ multiplex PCR assay. Rearranged TCR beta chain sequences were amplified using the hsTCRB Kit according to the manufacturer's protocol. Sequencing of TCRB libraries was carried out on an Illumina MiSeq. In the paper's pipeline: Demultiplexing, trimming and gene mapping were performed with the kit vendor's proprietary platform. TCRdb took this table from immuneACCESS and kept in-frame rearrangements with V and J called. Such tables lack part of the clones; where checked against another copy, unresolved V genes explain under half of the gap, and the rest is unexplained. V and J calls and clone size are given by that table; D and trimming were obtained from the DNA. In this sample the table shows over 45,000 clones, over 65% of which occur a single time. More than 9% of the sample is in the top ten clones.

Concerning this clone itself: What this receptor recognizes is not known. Per-base qualities were not stored, and no clone one base away is much larger.

The germline V gene provides CDR1 MGHDK and CDR2 SYGVNS. Spanning cysteine to phenylalanine, the CDR3 consists of 16 amino acids. This entry keeps only the CDR3 DNA: 48 bases, framed from base 1. Trimming takes 1 base from V and 6 bases from J, and the germline ends sit 17 bases apart. The V and J segments used are TRBV25-1 and TRBJ2-3; a tentative D match to TRBD2 spans 6 bases. Sequenced here: PBMCs, sampled from a glioma patient whose treatment included an IDH1 peptide vaccine. The origin of this receptor is a man aged 35 to 55 with glioma. The CDR3 region reads CASSELGGPPRDTQYF. At the DNA level, the sequence is TGTGCCAGCAGTGAATTGGGAGGACCCCCTAGGGATACGCAGTATTTT.